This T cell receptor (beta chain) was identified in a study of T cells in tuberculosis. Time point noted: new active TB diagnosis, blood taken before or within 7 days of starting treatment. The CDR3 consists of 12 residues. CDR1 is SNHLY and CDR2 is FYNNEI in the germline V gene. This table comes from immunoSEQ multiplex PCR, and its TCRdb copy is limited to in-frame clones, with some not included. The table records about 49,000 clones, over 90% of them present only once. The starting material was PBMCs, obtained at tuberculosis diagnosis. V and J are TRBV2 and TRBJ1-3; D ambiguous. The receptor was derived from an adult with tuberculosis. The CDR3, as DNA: TGTGTGGTGGGGAGCTCTGGAAACACCATATATTTT. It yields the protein CVVGSSGNTIYF.